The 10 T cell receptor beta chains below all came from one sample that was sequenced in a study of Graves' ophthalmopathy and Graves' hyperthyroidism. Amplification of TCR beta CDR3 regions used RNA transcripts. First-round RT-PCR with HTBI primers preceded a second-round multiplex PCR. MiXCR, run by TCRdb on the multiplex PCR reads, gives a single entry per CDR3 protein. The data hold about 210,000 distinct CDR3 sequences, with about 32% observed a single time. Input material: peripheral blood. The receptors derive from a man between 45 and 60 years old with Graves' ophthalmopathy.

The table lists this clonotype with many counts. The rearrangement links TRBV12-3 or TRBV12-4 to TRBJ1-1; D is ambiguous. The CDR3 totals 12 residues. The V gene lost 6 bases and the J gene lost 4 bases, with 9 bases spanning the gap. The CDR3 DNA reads TGTGCCAGCAGCCCCGGGAGCACTGAAGCTTTCTTT. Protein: CASSPGSTEAFF.

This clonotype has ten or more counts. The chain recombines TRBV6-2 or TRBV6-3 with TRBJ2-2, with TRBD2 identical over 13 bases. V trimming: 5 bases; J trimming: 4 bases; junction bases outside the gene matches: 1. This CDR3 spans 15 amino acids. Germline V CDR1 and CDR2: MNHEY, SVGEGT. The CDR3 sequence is CASSTSGRATGELFF. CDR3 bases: TGTGCCAGCAGTACTAGCGGGAGGGCCACCGGGGAGCTGTTTTTT.

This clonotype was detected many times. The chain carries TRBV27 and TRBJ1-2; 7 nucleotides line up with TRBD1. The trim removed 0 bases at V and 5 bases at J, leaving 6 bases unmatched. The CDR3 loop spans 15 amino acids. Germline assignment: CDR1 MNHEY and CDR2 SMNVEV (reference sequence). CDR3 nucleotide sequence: TGTGCCAGCAGTTTATCCGGGACAGTAAAATATGGCTACACCTTC. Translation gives CASSLSGTVKYGYTF.

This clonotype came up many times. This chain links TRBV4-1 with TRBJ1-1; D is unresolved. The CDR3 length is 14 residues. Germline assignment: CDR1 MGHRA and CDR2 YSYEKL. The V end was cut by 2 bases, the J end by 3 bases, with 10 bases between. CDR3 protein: CASSQYAQDTEAFF. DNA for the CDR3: TGCGCCAGCAGCCAATACGCTCAAGACACTGAAGCTTTCTTT.

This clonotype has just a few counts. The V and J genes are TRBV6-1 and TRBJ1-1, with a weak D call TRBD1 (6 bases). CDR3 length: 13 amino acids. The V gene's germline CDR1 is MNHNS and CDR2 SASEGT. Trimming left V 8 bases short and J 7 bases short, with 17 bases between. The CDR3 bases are TGTGCCAGCCTCACCGGGGGGCGCGTTGAAGCTTTCTTT. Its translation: CASLTGGRVEAFF.

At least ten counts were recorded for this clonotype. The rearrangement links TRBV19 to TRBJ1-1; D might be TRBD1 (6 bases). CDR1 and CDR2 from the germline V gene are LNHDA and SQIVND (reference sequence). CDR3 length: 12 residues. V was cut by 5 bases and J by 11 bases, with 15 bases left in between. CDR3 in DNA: TGTGCCAGTAGTCCCCCAGGGGTTATTGCTTTCTTT. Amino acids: CASSPPGVIAFF.

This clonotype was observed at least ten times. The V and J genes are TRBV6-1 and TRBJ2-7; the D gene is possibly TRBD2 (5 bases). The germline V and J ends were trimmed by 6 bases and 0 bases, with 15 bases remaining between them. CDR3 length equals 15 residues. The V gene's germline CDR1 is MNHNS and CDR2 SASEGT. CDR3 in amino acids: CASSQSGSSSYEQYF. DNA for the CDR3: TGTGCCAGCAGCCAGAGCGGCTCAAGCTCCTACGAGCAGTACTTC.

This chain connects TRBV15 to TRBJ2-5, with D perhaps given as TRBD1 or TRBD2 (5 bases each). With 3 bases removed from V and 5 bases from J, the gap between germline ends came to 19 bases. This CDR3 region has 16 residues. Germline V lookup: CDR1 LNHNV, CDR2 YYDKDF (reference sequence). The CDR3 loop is CATSRGELTARETQYF. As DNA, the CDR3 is TGTGCCACCAGCAGGGGAGAACTGACAGCAAGGGAGACCCAGTACTTC.

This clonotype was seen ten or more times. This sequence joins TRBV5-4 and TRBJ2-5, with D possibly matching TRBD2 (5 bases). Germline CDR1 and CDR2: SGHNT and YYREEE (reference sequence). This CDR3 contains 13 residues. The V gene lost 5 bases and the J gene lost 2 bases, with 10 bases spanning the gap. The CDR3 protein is CASRGLLQETQYF. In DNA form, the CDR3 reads TGTGCCAGCAGAGGACTCCTTCAAGAGACCCAGTACTTC.

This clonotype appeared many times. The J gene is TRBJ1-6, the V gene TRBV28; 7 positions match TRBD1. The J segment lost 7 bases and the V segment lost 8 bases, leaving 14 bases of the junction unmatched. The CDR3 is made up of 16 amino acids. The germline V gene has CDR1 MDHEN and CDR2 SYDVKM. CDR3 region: CASRSGLDRHNSPLHF. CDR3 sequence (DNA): TGTGCCAGCCGATCGGGGTTGGACAGGCACAATTCACCCCTCCACTTT.